The clone carrying this TCR beta chain came up many times. TCRdb processed the RT-PCR reads anew with MiXCR; each CDR3 protein has one entry. Of about 500,000 distinct CDR3 sequences in the sample, about an eighth were seen once. This entry comes from a study of response to subunit inactivated influenza vaccine. The sample in question was PBMCs from blood, obtained more than 35 days after vaccination. This TCR was recovered from a man over 45 who received an inactivated influenza vaccine.

The CDR3 spells CASSLRQGKTDTQYF. The CDR3 nucleotides are TGTGCCAGCAGCCTCCGACAGGGGAAGACAGATACGCAGTATTTT. The J gene is TRBJ2-3, the V gene TRBV13, with 8 nucleotides matching TRBD1. J gave up 3 bases and V 5 bases, and 7 bases lay outside the gene matches. This CDR3 is 15 amino acids long. Germline V gene lookup returns CDR1 PRHDT and CDR2 FYEKMQ (reference sequence).